The source of this TCR beta chain is a study of molecular identifiers for immune sequencing clone quantification. Germline loops: CDR1 SEHNR, CDR2 FQNEAQ (reference sequence). V lost 4 bases and J lost 0; bases outside the gene matches: 8. The CDR3 sequence is 18 residues long. Construction of naive CD8 libraries employed roughly 19,000 to 1,100,000 sorted cells together with 10%, 30% or 50% RNA. Using a CD8+CD4-CCR7+CD45RA+ phenotype, naive CD8 T cells were sorted. In TCRdb, the PCR reads were re-called with MiXCR into one record per CDR3 protein. The sample lists under 600,000 distinct CDR3 sequences, 25% seen once, with around 0.8% in the top ten. Study-level points and caveats: In CMV-specific effectors, clones above 20 copies held over 99% of molecules; naive, under 1%. Reports indicate spiked Jurkat TCR RNA from one cell could be found among roughly 980,000 naive cells.

This clonotype was recorded at least ten times. The antigen is undetermined. What was sequenced was naive CD8+ T cells from blood, with Jurkat cell RNA spiked in. Subset of the sample: FACS-sorted CD8+CD4-CCR7+CD45RA+ naive T cells. The receptor's source is a human donor in good health. Some libraries in this study had Jurkat cell RNA spiked in. This chain links TRBV7-9 with TRBJ2-4; 11 bases map to TRBD2. CDR3 in DNA: TGTGCCAGCAGCTCCTCCGGGACTAGCGGAACAGCCAAAAACATTCAGTACTTC. Amino acid sequence: CASSSSGTSGTAKNIQYF.